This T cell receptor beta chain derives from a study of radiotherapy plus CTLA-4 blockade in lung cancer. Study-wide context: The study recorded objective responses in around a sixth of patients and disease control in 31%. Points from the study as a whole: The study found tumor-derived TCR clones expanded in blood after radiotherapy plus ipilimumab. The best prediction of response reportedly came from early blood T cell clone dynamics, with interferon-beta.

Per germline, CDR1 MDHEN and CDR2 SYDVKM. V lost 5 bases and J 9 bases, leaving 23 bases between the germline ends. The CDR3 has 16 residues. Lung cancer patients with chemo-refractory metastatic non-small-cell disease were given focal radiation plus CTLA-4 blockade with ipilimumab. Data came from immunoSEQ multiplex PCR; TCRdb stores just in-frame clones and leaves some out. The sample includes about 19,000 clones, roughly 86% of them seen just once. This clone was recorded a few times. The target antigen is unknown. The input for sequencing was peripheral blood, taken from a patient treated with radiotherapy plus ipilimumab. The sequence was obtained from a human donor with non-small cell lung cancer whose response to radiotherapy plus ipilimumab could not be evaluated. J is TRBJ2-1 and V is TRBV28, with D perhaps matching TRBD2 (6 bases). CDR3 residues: CASSHPTRLGSGEQFF. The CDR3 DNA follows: TGTGCCAGCAGTCACCCGACTAGATTGGGTTCGGGTGAGCAGTTCTTC.